The 20 T cell receptor beta chains presented below share a single source sample, sequenced in a study of blood T cell repertoires in COVID-19. This table comes from immunoSEQ multiplex PCR, and its TCRdb copy is limited to in-frame clones, with some not included. The sample has about 88,000 clones, 90% seen once. Sequences were obtained from peripheral blood. The receptors derive from a man aged 18 to 30 with COVID-19, enrolled during active disease.

The chain joins TRBV18 to TRBJ1-1, with D possibly being TRBD1 (6 bases). Trimming shortened V by 3 bases and J by 1 base, and 21 bases separated the two germline ends. Germline lookup yields CDR1 KGHSH and CDR2 LQKENI. The CDR3 runs to 18 residues. The CDR3 DNA is TGTGCCAGCTCACCGCGTGACCGGGACACCGTCCAGAACACTGAAGCTTTCTTT. Its protein product is CASSPRDRDTVQNTEAFF.

In nucleotides, the CDR3 is TGTGCCAGCAGCTTAGGCGGGAGGGGTGAAGCTTTCTTT. This encodes CASSLGGRGEAFF. The rearrangement joins TRBV3-1 (or the pseudogene TRBV3-2) to TRBJ1-1; D is possibly TRBD1 (5 bases). Germline CDR1 and CDR2: LGHDT and YNNKEL (reference sequence). Deletions cut 5 bases from V and 7 bases from J, with 14 bases between. The CDR3 covers 13 residues.

V and J are TRBV4-2 and TRBJ2-1; 10 bases are a match to TRBD2. The ends lost 0 bases at V and 6 bases at J; junction bases unmatched: 11. This CDR3 is 18 amino acids long. Germline lookup yields CDR1 LGHNA and CDR2 YNFKEQ. The CDR3 loop reads CASSQDPPGASGSNEQFF. CDR3 DNA sequence: TGTGCCAGCAGCCAAGATCCCCCTGGGGCTAGCGGGAGCAATGAGCAGTTCTTC.

As regards this clone: Germline and junction disagree at one end, which may indicate a read error. The CDR3 nucleotides are TGTGCCAGCAGGGCTCGACAGGGGATACAAAAACTGCTTTTT. Amino acid sequence: CASRARQGIQKLLF. The rearrangement uses TRBV6-5 and TRBJ1-4, with 8 bases matching TRBD1. Germline loops: CDR1 MNHEY, CDR2 SVGAGI. The CDR3 contains 14 residues.

The rearrangement uses TRBV29-1 and TRBJ2-2; TRBD1 matches 10 bases. Germline CDR1 reads SQVTM; CDR2 reads ANQGSEA. The CDR3 spans 13 residues. The ends lost 6 bases at V and 6 bases at J; junction bases unmatched: 4. CDR3 residues: CSVIGQGAGELFF. For the CDR3, the DNA is TGCAGCGTAATAGGACAGGGGGCCGGGGAGCTGTTTTTT.

V and J are TRBV7-8 and TRBJ2-5; D not resolved. The V and J ends lost 5 bases and 2 bases respectively, with 9 bases between them. Germline CDR1 reads SGHVS; CDR2 reads FQNEAQ. The CDR3 has 13 amino acids. CDR3 sequence reads: CASSRRGQETQYF. The CDR3 region has the DNA TGTGCCAGCAGCCGGCGAGGACAAGAGACCCAGTACTTC. Using reference TRBV7-8 and TRBJ2-5 for the parts outside the CDR3, the full variable domain is GAGVSQSPRYKVAKRGQDVALRCDPISGHVSLFWYQQALGQGPEFLTYFQNEAQLDKSGLPSDRFFAERPEGSVSTLKIQRTQQEDSAVYLCASSRRGQETQYFGPGTRLLVL.

The chain has TRBV7-8 and TRBJ2-7; maybe TRBD2 (6 bases). V lost 1 base and J 5 bases, leaving 9 bases between the germline ends. This CDR3 spans 13 amino acids. In germline, CDR1 is SGHVS, CDR2 FQNEAQ. The CDR3 nucleotides are TGTGCCAGCAGCTTAGGGAGGGCCGACGAGCAGTACTTC. It yields the protein CASSLGRADEQYF.

This chain links TRBV12-3 or TRBV12-4 with TRBJ2-7, with D possibly being TRBD2 (5 bases). Trimming removed 3 bases at V and 4 bases at J, with 7 bases between. The CDR3 contains 12 residues. CDR3 nucleotide sequence: TGTGCCAGCAGTTTTAGCGTTTACGAGCAGTACTTC. Its translation: CASSFSVYEQYF.

J is TRBJ2-3 and V is TRBV6-5; D not certain. The CDR3 extends over 11 amino acids. The V and J ends lost 6 bases and 7 bases respectively, with 8 bases between them. Per germline, CDR1 MNHEY and CDR2 SVGAGI. CDR3 DNA: TGTGCCAGCAGAGACTGGCATACGCAGTATTTT. Residues: CASRDWHTQYF.

This clone was seen a handful of times. The rearrangement links TRBV3-1 (or the pseudogene TRBV3-2) to TRBJ2-3; D gene ambiguous. V lost 6 bases, J lost 4 bases, and 11 bases lay in between. CDR3 length: 13 residues. Germline CDR1 LGHDT, CDR2 YNNKEL (reference sequence). The CDR3 bases are TGTGCCAGCAGACCCACTTTCCCAGATACGCAGTATTTT. Its translation is CASRPTFPDTQYF.

The J gene is TRBJ1-2, the V gene TRBV7-2, with 8 positions matching TRBD1. J gave up 6 bases and V 5 bases, and 8 bases lay outside the gene matches. The CDR3 consists of 14 residues. CDR1 and CDR2 from the germline V gene are SGHTA and FQGNSA. CDR3 in amino acids: CASSPWTGRDGYTF. The CDR3 DNA is TGTGCCAGCAGCCCGTGGACAGGGAGGGATGGCTACACCTTC.

The V and J genes are TRBV27 and TRBJ2-7; TRBD2 aligns across 8 bases. The CDR3 totals 15 residues. The V and J ends lost 0 bases and 3 bases, in that order; junction bases with no gene match: 4. The germline V gene encodes CDR1 MNHEY and CDR2 SMNVEV (reference sequence). The CDR3 region has the DNA TGTGCCAGCAGTTTATCGGCTAGCGGGTTCTACGAGCAGTACTTC. This encodes CASSLSASGFYEQYF.

The rearrangement joins TRBV28 to TRBJ2-7; D gene unclear. Germline V gene data show CDR1 as MDHEN and CDR2 as SYDVKM. The CDR3 consists of 13 residues. The germline V and J ends were trimmed by 5 bases and 3 bases, with 11 bases remaining between them. The CDR3 DNA reads as TGTGCCAGCAGTCGACCAGGCGTCTACGAGCAGTACTTC. This gives the protein CASSRPGVYEQYF.

The chain recombines TRBV29-1 with TRBJ1-1; 8 bases are shared with TRBD1. V lost 6 bases and J lost 8; bases outside the gene matches: 14. The CDR3 covers 14 residues. Per germline, CDR1 SQVTM and CDR2 ANQGSEA. In nucleotides, the CDR3 is TGCAGCGTAGAATTCAGGGACAGGAGCTACGAAGCTTTCTTT. Protein product: CSVEFRDRSYEAFF.

V gene TRBV19 combines with J gene TRBJ1-2, with 8 positions matching TRBD1. CDR3 size: 15 residues. The V gene end was trimmed by 5 bases and the J gene end by 2 bases; junction bases not matched to a gene: 7. Per the germline V gene, CDR1 is LNHDA and CDR2 is SQIVND (reference sequence). The CDR3 loop is CASSSRTGPNYGYTF. CDR3 sequence (DNA): TGTGCCAGTAGTTCCCGGACAGGGCCAAACTATGGCTACACCTTC.

The chain combines TRBV19 with TRBJ2-2; TRBD2 agrees at 7 bases. J gave up 3 bases and V 4 bases, and 11 bases lay outside the gene matches. From germline, CDR1 is LNHDA and CDR2 SQIVND (reference sequence). The length of the CDR3 is 17 residues. The CDR3 region is CASSTPRWAGDTGELFF. The CDR3 bases are TGTGCCAGTAGTACCCCCAGGTGGGCGGGAGACACCGGGGAGCTGTTTTTT.

The rearrangement joins TRBV9 to TRBJ2-7, with 7 positions matching TRBD2. The germline V gene encodes CDR1 SGDLS and CDR2 YYNGEE. V lost 0 bases, J lost 2 bases, and 2 bases stayed unmatched. CDR3 length: 14 residues. The chain's CDR3 is CASSVDGRPYEQYF. In nucleotides, the CDR3 is TGTGCCAGCAGCGTAGACGGGAGGCCCTACGAGCAGTACTTC.

The chain couples TRBV7-9 to TRBJ1-1; a possible D gene is TRBD1 (5 bases). The CDR3 has 14 amino acids. Trimming cost V 4 bases and J 1 base, with 10 bases left between them. In germline, CDR1 is SEHNR, CDR2 FQNEAQ (reference sequence). The CDR3 sequence: CASSSTATNTEAFF. CDR3 DNA: TGTGCCAGCAGCTCGACAGCAACGAACACTGAAGCTTTCTTT. Full variable domain (outside the CDR3, taken from reference TRBV7-9 and TRBJ1-1): DTGVSQNPRHKITKRGQNVTFRCDPISEHNRLYWYRQTLGQGPEFLTYFQNEAQLEKSRLLSDRFSAERPKGSFSTLEIQRTEQGDSAMYLCASSSTATNTEAFFGQGTRLTVV.

The chain recombines TRBV30 with TRBJ1-5, with D unresolved. This CDR3 region has 15 residues. Looked up from germline, CDR1 is GTSNPN and CDR2 is SVGIG (reference sequence). V dropped 0 bases and J dropped 2 bases, with 11 bases sitting between them. CDR3 in amino acids: CAWSVPGTGNQPQHF. In nucleotides, the CDR3 is TGTGCCTGGAGTGTACCGGGTACGGGCAATCAGCCCCAGCATTTT.

The chain combines TRBV5-1 with TRBJ2-7; no definite D call. The V end was cut by 1 base, the J end by 2 bases, with 19 bases between. This CDR3 region has 17 residues. From germline, CDR1 is SGHRS and CDR2 YFSETQ. The CDR3: CASSLRLTSAAPYEQYF. Here the CDR3 DNA reads TGCGCCAGCAGCTTGCGACTCACTTCCGCAGCGCCCTACGAGCAGTACTTC. Using reference TRBV5-1 and TRBJ2-7 for the parts outside the CDR3, the full variable domain is KAGVTQTPRYLIKTRGQQVTLSCSPISGHRSVSWYQQTPGQGLQFLFEYFSETQRNKGNFPGRFSGRQFSNSRSEMNVSTLELGDSALYLCASSLRLTSAAPYEQYFGPGTRLTVT.